The 12 T cell receptor beta chains below all came from one sample that was sequenced in a study of T cell repertoires in cytomegalovirus infection. The antigens of these receptors remain unknown. TCRdb independently ran MiXCR on the reads; one entry per CDR3 protein. The data show hundreds of thousands of distinct CDR3 sequences, with 25% to 30% seen just once and 20% held by the top ten. This specimen was cultured PBMCs, taken from culture after CMV antigen stimulation. The receptors stem from a human donor in good health (CMV status not recorded). Some clones in this sample may be carry-over from other donors' samples.

This clonotype showed up many times. The V call is TRBV7-7, the J call TRBJ2-3, with TRBD1 matching 9 bases. The CDR3 has 15 amino acids. The trim removed 5 bases at V and 3 bases at J, leaving 6 bases unmatched. Looked up from germline, CDR1 is SSHAT and CDR2 is FNYEAQ (reference sequence). The CDR3 DNA is TGTGCCAGCAGCATAGGACAGGGGAGAACAGATACGCAGTATTTT. It specifies CASSIGQGRTDTQYF.

This clonotype has more than one count but fewer than ten. The chain has TRBV19 and TRBJ1-1, with D possibly TRBD1 on 5 matching bases. Trimming took 6 bases from V and 5 from J, leaving 19 bases between them. The CDR3 sequence is 15 residues long. The germline V gene encodes CDR1 LNHDA and CDR2 SQIVND (reference sequence). The CDR3 DNA reads as TGTGCCAGTAGGGGCGAGCGAGGTCGGGGGACTGAAGCTTTCTTT. It is translated as CASRGERGRGTEAFF.

The chain joins TRBV12-3 or TRBV12-4 to TRBJ2-6; no reliable D call. The CDR3 has 13 residues. V lost 7 bases to trimming and J lost 0 bases, with 4 bases between them. The CDR3 bases are TGTGCCAGCACCCGCTCTGGGGCCAACGTCCTGACTTTC. Protein product: CASTRSGANVLTF.

The genes are TRBV10-3 and TRBJ2-1, with 10 bases identical to TRBD2. Per germline, CDR1 ENHRY and CDR2 SYGVKD. The trim removed 10 bases at V and 7 bases at J, leaving 7 bases unmatched. The CDR3 runs to 13 residues. The CDR3 is CATIAGGENEQFF. In DNA form, the CDR3 reads TGTGCCACCATAGCGGGGGGTGAGAATGAGCAGTTCTTC.

The rearrangement uses TRBV15 and TRBJ1-2, with TRBD1 as a possible D gene (6 bases). V was trimmed by 5 bases and J by 4 bases, leaving 20 bases between them. CDR3 length: 16 residues. The germline V gene has CDR1 LNHNV and CDR2 YYDKDF (reference sequence). Here the CDR3 reads CATSGQRGQALYGYTF. For the CDR3, the DNA is TGTGCCACCAGCGGACAAAGGGGACAAGCTCTCTATGGCTACACCTTC.

V usage is TRBV6-5 and J usage is TRBJ1-1, with TRBD1 as a possible D gene (5 bases). The germline gives CDR1 MNHEY, CDR2 SVGAGI. The CDR3 length is 13 residues. Trimming removed 4 bases at V and 10 bases at J, with 16 bases between. CDR3 residues: CASSSEPGRRAFF. The CDR3 DNA follows: TGTGCCAGCAGTTCCGAACCGGGGCGTCGAGCTTTCTTT.

This clonotype has a handful of counts. In DNA form, the CDR3 reads TGTGCCAGCAGTGAGAGACAGGGCATCACTGAAGCTTTCTTT. This encodes CASSERQGITEAFF. The chain links TRBV25-1 to TRBJ1-1; 7 bases line up with TRBD1. V lost 3 bases, J lost 4 bases, and 5 bases stayed unmatched. There are 14 residues in the CDR3. Germline V gene lookup returns CDR1 MGHDK and CDR2 SYGVNS.

The chain links TRBV19 to TRBJ1-6, with D possibly being TRBD1 (5 bases). The V end lost 1 base, the J end lost 12 bases, and 10 bases lay between the germline ends. This CDR3 comprises 13 residues. From germline, CDR1 is LNHDA and CDR2 SQIVND (reference sequence). The CDR3 nucleotides read TGTGCCAGTAGTATAGTTGGGACGGAACCCCTCCACTTT. Translating it yields CASSIVGTEPLHF.

The V gene is TRBV7-8, the J gene TRBJ2-1; D is unclear. The V end was cut by 1 base, the J end by 6 bases, with 7 bases between. Germline V gene data show CDR1 as SGHVS and CDR2 as FQNEAQ. This CDR3 region has 13 residues. In DNA form, the CDR3 reads TGTGCCAGCAGCTTAGAGGGCCCCAATGAGCAGTTCTTC. Its protein is CASSLEGPNEQFF. Full variable domain (outside the CDR3, taken from reference TRBV7-8 and TRBJ2-1): GAGVSQSPRYKVAKRGQDVALRCDPISGHVSLFWYQQALGQGPEFLTYFQNEAQLDKSGLPSDRFFAERPEGSVSTLKIQRTQQEDSAVYLCASSLEGPNEQFFGPGTRLTVL.

V gene TRBV19 combines with J gene TRBJ1-3; no firm D call. Germline V CDR1 and CDR2: LNHDA, SQIVND (reference sequence). The CDR3 covers 15 residues. Trimming left V 4 bases short and J 0 bases short, with 10 bases between. CDR3 DNA: TGTGCCAGTAGTACAGGACGAAGCTCTGGAAACACCATATATTTT. It is translated as CASSTGRSSGNTIYF. Filled out from reference TRBV19 and TRBJ1-3, the complete variable domain reads DGGITQSPKYLFRKEGQNVTLSCEQNLNHDAMYWYRQDPGQGLRLIYYSQIVNDFQKGDIAEGYSVSREKKESFPLTVTSAQKNPTAFYLCASSTGRSSGNTIYFGEGSWLTVV.

This clonotype was picked up many times. J is TRBJ2-6 and V is TRBV7-3, with no clear D. The CDR3 runs to 15 residues. Looked up from germline, CDR1 is SGHTA and CDR2 is FQGTGA. V was pared by 0 bases and J by 2 bases, with 5 bases between. The CDR3 loop reads CASSLTVTGANVLTF. The CDR3, as DNA: TGTGCCAGCAGCTTAACTGTGACTGGGGCCAACGTCCTGACTTTC.

The chain carries TRBV20-1 and TRBJ1-3; D ambiguous. V was pared by 5 bases and J by 2 bases, with 4 bases between. The CDR3 is 11 residues long. Germline-derived CDR1 and CDR2 are DFQATT and SNEGSKA (reference sequence). The CDR3 loop reads CSARPGNTIYF. Here the CDR3 DNA reads TGCAGTGCTCGACCTGGAAACACCATATATTTT.